This T cell receptor beta chain emerged from a study of cytomegalovirus exposure and HLA in healthy donors. The study, taken as a whole, reports: A missense variant in DCLRE1C was later tied to TCR beta V- and J-gene trimming. CMV serostatus was the sole immune exposure information available. Some public TCRs appeared in many individuals, while most sequences were rare.

60 Vbeta and 13 Jbeta primers were used in PCR. Some clones are missing from TCRdb's copy, which holds only in-frame ones; the method was immunoSEQ multiplex PCR. This table holds 200,000 or so clones, about four fifths found once. Points on this clone: Antigen specificity is unknown.

Donors had nominal health at sampling but likely had unrecorded immune exposures. CDR1 and CDR2 from the germline V gene are SGHAT and FQNNGV. Trimming cost V 5 bases and J 3 bases; bases outside gene matches: 3. The CDR3 has 13 residues. Sequenced material: PBMCs. The V and J genes are TRBV11-2 and TRBJ1-2; 7 positions match TRBD1. This TCR was recovered from a boy younger than 10 in good health and CMV-seronegative. The CDR3 DNA follows: TGTGCCAGCAGCCAAGACAGGGACTATGGCTACACCTTC. Its protein product is CASSQDRDYGYTF.